A single sample gave rise to the 21 T cell receptor beta chains below, sequenced in a study of human T cells and chemical hapten exposure (dated by TCRdb to the early 2020s). Libraries were constructed by RACE. Instrument on record: NextSeq 500. The raw public data were reprocessed by TCRdb itself: fastp quality trimming at Q25, MiXCR clonotype calling, in-frame beta chains only. Every CDR3 protein is listed once, alongside the most common genes and DNA of its rows. The sample data list fewer than 45,000 distinct CDR3 sequences, and approximately 10% of these were observed just once. The biggest ten clones account for about 28% of the sample. According to the study, the label for this sample's time point signals: pre-sensitization, week 0. This specimen's treatment or condition label, per the study, means: therapeutic diphenylcyclopropenone sensitization with weekly scalp DPC. Total RNA was extracted from unfractionated whole blood that had been collected in Tempus Blood RNA tubes.

The sequencing here drew on whole blood, taken in connection with sensitization to the hapten diphenylcyclopropenone (DPC). These receptors were collected from a man aged 45 to 65 with alopecia areata. Some clones in this sample may be carry-over from other donors' samples.

There are many counts of this clonotype. V gene TRBV9 combines with J gene TRBJ2-3, with 9 bases identical to TRBD2. The CDR3 runs to 15 residues. Per the germline V gene, CDR1 is SGDLS and CDR2 is YYNGEE. J lost 7 bases, V lost 0 bases, and 6 bases had no gene match. This chain's CDR3 is CASSVVAGGPNTQYF. As DNA, the CDR3 is TGTGCCAGCAGCGTAGTTGCGGGAGGGCCAAATACGCAGTATTTT.

This clonotype has only a few counts. V gene TRBV21-1 combines with J gene TRBJ2-2. TRBV21-1 is deemed a pseudogene. CDR3 length: 17 residues. The CDR3 spells CASSKDGVAPSTGELFF. Written as DNA, the CDR3 is TGTGCCAGCAGCAAAGACGGCGTGGCACCATCCACCGGGGAGCTGTTTTTT.

This clonotype came up a few times. The rearrangement joins TRBV20-1 to TRBJ2-2, with 10 bases matching TRBD2. CDR3 length: 14 residues. The V gene's germline CDR1 is DFQATT and CDR2 SNEGSKA (reference sequence). J lost 10 bases, V lost 2 bases, and 7 bases had no gene match. The CDR3 protein is CSARKAGGPQELFF. CDR3 in DNA: TGCAGTGCTAGAAAAGCGGGAGGGCCACAGGAGCTGTTTTTT.

This chain uses TRBV11-1 with TRBJ2-3, with 9 bases lining up with TRBD2. The CDR3 is 14 amino acids. Trimming removed 5 bases from V and 8 bases from J; junction bases left unmatched: 8. CDR1 is SGHAT, CDR2 FQDESV, per germline (reference sequence). The CDR3 loop is CASSLTSGPATQYF. CDR3 DNA: TGTGCCAGCAGCCTAACTAGCGGGCCTGCTACGCAGTATTTT.

This clonotype was seen ten or more times. V and J are TRBV27 and TRBJ2-1, with TRBD2 matching over 12 bases. The CDR3 consists of 17 residues. The ends lost 5 bases at V and 7 bases at J; junction bases unmatched: 12. Germline V gene lookup returns CDR1 MNHEY and CDR2 SMNVEV (reference sequence). The CDR3 sequence: CASSSLSSGRAGNEQFF. As DNA, the CDR3 is TGTGCCAGCAGTAGCCTTTCTAGCGGGAGGGCCGGAAATGAGCAGTTCTTC.

This clonotype was picked up many times. This chain connects TRBV5-1 to TRBJ1-6; D not certain. The ends were cut back, 1 base at V and 7 bases at J, with 12 bases in the middle. CDR3 length equals 15 residues. CDR1 and CDR2 from the germline V gene are SGHRS and YFSETQ. DNA of the CDR3: TGCGCCAGCAGCTTGTCCGGCGCGAGGAATTCACCCCTCCACTTT. It specifies CASSLSGARNSPLHF.

This clonotype was counted many times. This chain connects TRBV11-2 to TRBJ1-2, with 8 bases identical to TRBD1. J gave up 8 bases and V 0 bases, and 8 bases lay outside the gene matches. CDR3 length: 15 amino acids. Germline CDR1 reads SGHAT; CDR2 reads FQNNGV. The CDR3 reads CASSLESGGADGYTF. The CDR3 bases are TGTGCCAGCAGCTTAGAGTCAGGGGGCGCGGACGGCTACACCTTC.

This sequence joins TRBV29-1 and TRBJ2-1; 9 bases line up with TRBD2. The CDR3 is 13 amino acids. Germline V gene data show CDR1 as SQVTM and CDR2 as ANQGSEA. Trimming at V came to 7 bases and at J to 2 bases, leaving 3 bases not matched to a gene. CDR3 nucleotides: TGCAGCGGACTAGCGGCAACCTACAATGAGCAGTTCTTC. As protein: CSGLAATYNEQFF.

V usage is TRBV5-1 and J usage is TRBJ1-1; D remains ambiguous. CDR3 length equals 13 residues. The ends were cut back, 6 bases at V and 0 bases at J, with 9 bases in the middle. Germline CDR1 and CDR2: SGHRS and YFSETQ. The DNA for the CDR3 is TGCGCCAGCACGAGGGATATGAACACTGAAGCTTTCTTT. Residues: CASTRDMNTEAFF.

V gene TRBV9 combines with J gene TRBJ2-7; D possibly matches TRBD1 or TRBD2 (5 bases each). Trimming took 4 bases from V and 4 from J, leaving 15 bases between them. Germline CDR1 is SGDLS and CDR2 is YYNGEE. CDR3 length: 14 amino acids. The DNA of the CDR3 is TGTGCCAGCAGCTCCCTGGGGGACGGTTACGAGCAGTACTTC. It translates to CASSSLGDGYEQYF.

This chain uses TRBV18 with TRBJ2-7, with 7 positions matching TRBD1. Germline CDR1 reads KGHSH; CDR2 reads LQKENI. The CDR3 spans 15 residues. V gave up 5 bases and J gave up 3 bases; unmatched junction bases: 10. The CDR3: CASSVGTVYFYEQYF. Written as DNA, the CDR3 is TGTGCCAGCTCAGTCGGGACAGTTTATTTCTACGAGCAGTACTTC.

In DNA, the CDR3 is TGTGCCAGCGGAACCAACCGGGGAGGTAGTCAGCCCCAGCATTTT. Protein product: CASGTNRGGSQPQHF. The chain recombines TRBV28 with TRBJ1-5; D is uncertain. The germline V gene encodes CDR1 MDHEN and CDR2 SYDVKM. Trimming pared 8 bases from V and 6 bases from J, leaving 20 bases between. The CDR3 has 15 residues.

In this sample, this clonotype turned up many times. The CDR3 spells CASSPPAASSYNEQFF. In DNA, the CDR3 is TGTGCCAGCTCACCACCGGCAGCAAGCTCCTACAATGAGCAGTTCTTC. J is TRBJ2-1 and V is TRBV18; no definite D call. V dropped 0 bases and J dropped 0 bases, with 9 bases sitting between them. The V gene's germline CDR1 is KGHSH and CDR2 LQKENI. The CDR3 extends over 16 amino acids. Variable domain in full (rest from reference TRBV18 and TRBJ2-1): NAGVMQNPRHLVRRRGQEARLRCSPMKGHSHVYWYRQLPEEGLKFMVYLQKENIIDESGMPKERFSAEFPKEGPSILRIQQVVRGDSAAYFCASSPPAASSYNEQFFGPGTRLTVL.

In its sample, this clonotype was seen many times. The rearrangement joins TRBV2 to TRBJ2-2; D is possibly TRBD2 (5 bases). V lost 7 bases to trimming and J lost 4 bases, with 10 bases between them. Germline V gene lookup returns CDR1 SNHLY and CDR2 FYNNEI. CDR3 length: 13 amino acids. The CDR3 DNA reads as TGTGCCAGCAATAGGGCGGGCACCGGGGAGCTGTTTTTT. This translates into CASNRAGTGELFF.

On this clonotype itself: Sequence at one end of the junction differs from germline and may be a read error. The genes are TRBV15 and TRBJ2-6; 9 nucleotides agree with TRBD1. The CDR3 extends over 18 amino acids. Germline values: CDR1 LNHNV, CDR2 YYDKDF (reference sequence). The CDR3 sequence is CASSSGQGSFSGANVLTF. Here the CDR3 DNA reads TGTGCCTCCAGCAGTGGACAGGGGTCTTTCTCTGGGGCCAACGTCCTGACTTTC.

The V call is TRBV28, the J call TRBJ2-2; D uncertain. Between the trimmed V and J ends, which lost 3 bases and 6 bases, there was a span of 8 bases. CDR1 and CDR2 (germline): MDHEN, SYDVKM. The CDR3 contains 13 residues. The DNA of the CDR3 is TGTGCCAGCAGTTTGTTGACTCCCGGGGAGCTGTTTTTT. Its protein is CASSLLTPGELFF.

This clonotype was found a few times. This chain uses TRBV2 with TRBJ1-1; 11 bases map to TRBD1. Germline V gene lookup returns CDR1 SNHLY and CDR2 FYNNEI. The CDR3 loop spans 15 amino acids. V lost 7 bases to trimming and J lost 1 base; unmatched junction nucleotides: 5. The CDR3 DNA follows: TGTGCCAGCACTGGACAGGGGGCGCGGAACACTGAAGCTTTCTTT. Translation: CASTGQGARNTEAFF.

This clonotype was recorded at least ten times. This chain links TRBV3-1 with TRBJ2-7; a possible D gene is TRBD2 (6 bases). Per the germline V gene, CDR1 is LGHDT and CDR2 is YNNKEL (reference sequence). V lost 1 base, J lost 0 bases, and 13 bases lay in between. The CDR3 is 16 residues long. CDR3 DNA: TGTGCCAGCAGCCAAGGCCTAGCGCGAAGCTCCTACGAGCAGTACTTC. It is translated as CASSQGLARSSYEQYF.

This clonotype was counted only a few times. The chain combines TRBV18 with TRBJ1-1; 7 positions agree with TRBD1. Losses at the gene ends were 3 bases for V and 0 bases for J; bases not matched to a gene: 4. Germline V gene sequence: CDR1 KGHSH, CDR2 LQKENI. CDR3 length: 15 residues. CDR3: CASSPRDSLNTEAFF. The CDR3 DNA reads as TGTGCCAGCTCACCCCGGGACAGCCTGAACACTGAAGCTTTCTTT.

This clonotype was detected many times. The chain links TRBV9 to TRBJ2-2, with 9 bases matching TRBD1. The trim removed 3 bases at V and 6 bases at J, leaving 6 bases unmatched. The CDR3 extends over 15 amino acids. Germline V gene sequence: CDR1 SGDLS, CDR2 YYNGEE. For the CDR3, the DNA is TGTGCCAGCAGCGAAGGACAGGGGACAGCCGGGGAGCTGTTTTTT. Protein: CASSEGQGTAGELFF.

This clonotype has a handful of counts. CDR3 in DNA: TGCAGCGTTGCCCTACTAGCGGGAGTTTACGAGCAGTACTTC. Residues: CSVALLAGVYEQYF. The rearrangement uses TRBV29-1 and TRBJ2-7; TRBD2 matches at 11 bases. The germline gives CDR1 SQVTM, CDR2 ANQGSEA. This CDR3 contains 14 residues. Unmatched junction bases numbered 6, after V lost 4 bases and J lost 4 bases.